Each of the 7 T cell receptor beta chains below was sequenced from the same sample in a study of T-cell reconstitution after alpha-beta-depleted transplantation in children. TCRbeta library preparation incorporated unique molecular identifiers. TCRdb processed the PCR reads anew with MiXCR; each CDR3 protein has one entry. This table has some 200,000 distinct CDR3 sequences, about 8.2% appearing once. The sequenced sample was PBMCs, mostly from graft donor cells, obtained 360 days after TCRalphabeta/CD19-depleted stem cell transplant. The receptors derive from a male patient aged 2-10 years who had a stem cell transplant for acute myeloid leukemia, so the T cells may come from the graft donor.

Only a few counts were recorded for this clonotype. This rearrangement joins TRBV12-3 or TRBV12-4 to TRBJ2-7, with D hard to call. Trimming removed 4 bases from V and 1 base from J, with 14 bases in between. The CDR3 totals 15 residues. The CDR3 here is CASSYQNHLSYEQYF. For the CDR3, the DNA is TGTGCCAGCAGTTACCAGAATCATCTTTCCTACGAGCAGTACTTC.

The V and J genes are TRBV4-2 and TRBJ2-1, with 9 bases that match TRBD1. The germline gives CDR1 LGHNA, CDR2 YNFKEQ. With 0 bases clipped from V and 8 bases from J, the junction kept 11 bases outside the gene matches. The CDR3 has 17 amino acids. The CDR3 region is CASSQDLQGAPIHEQFF. CDR3 coding DNA: TGTGCCAGCAGCCAAGATTTACAGGGGGCCCCGATCCATGAGCAGTTCTTC.

The table lists this clonotype with many counts. The chain uses TRBV12-3 or TRBV12-4 and TRBJ2-7; 10 bases agree with TRBD2. The CDR3 is 17 residues long. The junction had 8 bases not matched to a gene; V was cut back by 3 bases and J by 0 bases. The CDR3 reads CASSFRGSGRFSYEQYF. CDR3 DNA sequence: TGTGCCAGCAGTTTTCGTGGTAGCGGGAGGTTCTCCTACGAGCAGTACTTC.

This clonotype was seen a few times. The rearrangement uses TRBV6-1 and TRBJ2-3; D gene ambiguous. Trimming cost V 5 bases and J 5 bases, with 17 bases left between them. The CDR3 is 15 amino acids. Germline loops: CDR1 MNHNS, CDR2 SASEGT. DNA of the CDR3: TGTGCCAGCAGTCATAACCCGACCCGTCAAGATACGCAGTATTTT. Translating gives CASSHNPTRQDTQYF.

The chain carries TRBV9 and TRBJ2-7; perhaps TRBD2 as D (5 bases). Trimming removed 3 bases from V and 3 bases from J, with 16 bases in between. Germline loops: CDR1 SGDLS, CDR2 YYNGEE. CDR3 length: 15 residues. The CDR3 DNA is TGTGCCAGCAGCGGAGGTAGCGCCAGGTTCTACGAGCAGTACTTC. It is translated as CASSGGSARFYEQYF.

The chain employs TRBV3-1 and TRBJ1-4; D is undetermined. The length of the CDR3 is 14 residues. Trimming took off 3 bases at V and 4 bases at J, with 9 bases between the two ends. Looked up from germline, CDR1 is LGHDT and CDR2 is YNNKEL (reference sequence). DNA for the CDR3: TGTGCCAGCAGCCATCGCAGTAGTAATGAAAAACTGTTTTTT. Amino acid sequence: CASSHRSSNEKLFF.

In this sample, this clonotype turned up many times. V gene TRBV20-1 combines with J gene TRBJ1-6; D call uncertain. The CDR3 is 13 amino acids. The germline V gene has CDR1 DFQATT and CDR2 SNEGSKA (reference sequence). Deletions cut 6 bases from V and 7 bases from J, with 13 bases between. CDR3 region: CSARRQLNSPLHF. The CDR3 DNA is TGCAGTGCCAGACGGCAGTTGAATTCACCCCTCCACTTT.